Described below is a single TCR beta chain sequence and its context. As yet, its antigen is unknown. V lost 2 bases and J lost 1, with 7 bases in between. Germline CDR1 is KGHDR and CDR2 is SFDVKD. The CDR3 is 14 residues long. Clones were read by immunoSEQ multiplex PCR, and TCRdb kept only the in-frame ones, dropping some. The data show roughly 130,000 clones, about 90% seen once. This sample was included in a study of T cell responses to AZD1222 COVID-19 vaccine. Study-level results: Nearly half of spike-specific TCRs reportedly target variant regions that are unmutated in the B.1.351 and B.1.1.7 variants.

The specimen was peripheral blood, collected on day 0 of AZD1222 vaccination. The genes are TRBV24-1 and TRBJ2-5, with a tentative D call TRBD2 (5 bases). This clonotype was sampled from an adult in good health. The CDR3 nucleotides read TGTGCCACCAGTGATTCGGACTTCCAAGAGACCCAGTACTTC. Translating gives CATSDSDFQETQYF.